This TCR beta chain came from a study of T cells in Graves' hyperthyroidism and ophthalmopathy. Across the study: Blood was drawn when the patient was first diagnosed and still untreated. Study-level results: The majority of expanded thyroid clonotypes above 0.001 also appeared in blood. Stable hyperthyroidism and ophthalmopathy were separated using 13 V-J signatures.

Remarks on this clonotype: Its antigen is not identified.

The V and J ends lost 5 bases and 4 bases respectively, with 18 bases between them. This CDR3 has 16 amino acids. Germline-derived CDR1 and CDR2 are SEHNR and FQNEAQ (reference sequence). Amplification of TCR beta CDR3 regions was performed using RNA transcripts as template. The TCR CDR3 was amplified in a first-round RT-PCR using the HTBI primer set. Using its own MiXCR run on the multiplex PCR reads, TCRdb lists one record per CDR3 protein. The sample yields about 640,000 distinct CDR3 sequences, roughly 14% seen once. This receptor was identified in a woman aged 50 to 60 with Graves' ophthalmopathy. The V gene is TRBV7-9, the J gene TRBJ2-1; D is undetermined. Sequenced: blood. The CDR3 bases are TGTGCCAGCAGCCAAGATCGATTGAATTCGTACAATGAGCAGTTCTTC. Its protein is CASSQDRLNSYNEQFF.